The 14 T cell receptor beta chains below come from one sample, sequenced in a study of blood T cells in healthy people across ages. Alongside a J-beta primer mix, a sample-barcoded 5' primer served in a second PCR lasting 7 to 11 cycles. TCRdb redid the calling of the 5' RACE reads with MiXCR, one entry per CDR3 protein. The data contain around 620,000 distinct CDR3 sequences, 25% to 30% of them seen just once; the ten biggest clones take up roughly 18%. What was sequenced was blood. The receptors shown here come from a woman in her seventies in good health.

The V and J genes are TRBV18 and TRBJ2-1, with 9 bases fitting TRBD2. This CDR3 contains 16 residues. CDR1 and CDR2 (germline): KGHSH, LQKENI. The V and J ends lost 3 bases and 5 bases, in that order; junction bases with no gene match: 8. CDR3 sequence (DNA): TGTGCCAGCTCACCCGTAGGTAGCGGGGGCGACAATGAGCAGTTCTTC. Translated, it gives CASSPVGSGGDNEQFF.

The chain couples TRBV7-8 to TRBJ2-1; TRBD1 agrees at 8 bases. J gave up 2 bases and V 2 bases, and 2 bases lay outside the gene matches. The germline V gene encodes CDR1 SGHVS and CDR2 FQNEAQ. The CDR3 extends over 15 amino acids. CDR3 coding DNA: TGTGCCAGCAGCTTAAGACAGGGGACCTACAATGAGCAGTTCTTC. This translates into CASSLRQGTYNEQFF.

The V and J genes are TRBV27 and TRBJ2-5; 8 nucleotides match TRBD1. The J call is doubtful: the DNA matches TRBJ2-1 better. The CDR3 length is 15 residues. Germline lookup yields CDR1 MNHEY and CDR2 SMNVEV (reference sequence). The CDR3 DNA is TGTGCCAGCAGGCCAGGGGGCGGAAGATCCAATGAGCAGTTCTTC. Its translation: CASRPGGGRSNEQFF.

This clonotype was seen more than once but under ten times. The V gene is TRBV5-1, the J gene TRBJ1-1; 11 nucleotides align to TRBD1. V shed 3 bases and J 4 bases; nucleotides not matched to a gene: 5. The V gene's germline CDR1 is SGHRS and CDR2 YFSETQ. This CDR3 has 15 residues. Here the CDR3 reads CASSSGQGASTEAFF. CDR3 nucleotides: TGCGCCAGCAGCTCCGGACAGGGGGCGTCCACTGAAGCTTTCTTT.

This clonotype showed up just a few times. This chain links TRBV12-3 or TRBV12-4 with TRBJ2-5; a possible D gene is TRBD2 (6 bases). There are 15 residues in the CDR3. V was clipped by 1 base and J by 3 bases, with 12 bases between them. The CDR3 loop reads CASSLGGAWEETQYF. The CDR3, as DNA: TGTGCCAGCAGTTTAGGCGGGGCGTGGGAAGAGACCCAGTACTTC.

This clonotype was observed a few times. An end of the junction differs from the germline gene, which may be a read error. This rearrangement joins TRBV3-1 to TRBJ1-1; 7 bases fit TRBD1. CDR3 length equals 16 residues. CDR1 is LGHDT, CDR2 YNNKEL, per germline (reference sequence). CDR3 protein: CASSQETETGNTEASF. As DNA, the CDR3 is TGTGCCAGCAGCCAAGAGACGGAGACAGGGAACACTGAAGCTTCCTTT. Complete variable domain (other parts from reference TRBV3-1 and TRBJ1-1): DTAVSQTPKYLVTQMGNDKSIKCEQNLGHDTMYWYKQDSKKFLKIMFSYNNKELIINETVPNRFSPKSPDKAHLNLHINSLELGDSAVYFCASSQETETGNTEASFGQGTRLTVV.

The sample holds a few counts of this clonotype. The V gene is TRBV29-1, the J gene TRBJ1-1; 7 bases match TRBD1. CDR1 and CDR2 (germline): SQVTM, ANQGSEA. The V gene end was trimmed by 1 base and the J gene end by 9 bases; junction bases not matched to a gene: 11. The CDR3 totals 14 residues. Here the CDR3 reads CSVEGLQGRRQAFF. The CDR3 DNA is TGCAGCGTTGAAGGGCTACAGGGGCGACGTCAAGCTTTCTTT.

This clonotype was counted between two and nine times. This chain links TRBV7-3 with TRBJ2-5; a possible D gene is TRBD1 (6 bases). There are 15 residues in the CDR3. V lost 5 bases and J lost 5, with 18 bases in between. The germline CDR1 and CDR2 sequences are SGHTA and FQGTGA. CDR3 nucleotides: TGTGCCAGCAGCCAAACCGGGACAATGGGCGAGACCCAGTACTTC. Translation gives CASSQTGTMGETQYF.

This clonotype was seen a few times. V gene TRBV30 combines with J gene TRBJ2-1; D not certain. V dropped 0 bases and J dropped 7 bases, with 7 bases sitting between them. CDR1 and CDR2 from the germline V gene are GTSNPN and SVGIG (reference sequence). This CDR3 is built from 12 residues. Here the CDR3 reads CAWSVLGNEQFF. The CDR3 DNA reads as TGTGCCTGGAGTGTACTGGGGAATGAGCAGTTCTTC.

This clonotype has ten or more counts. CDR3 protein: CASSQPPPGLAYNEQFF. In DNA form, the CDR3 reads TGCGCCAGCAGCCAACCCCCGCCTGGACTAGCCTACAATGAGCAGTTCTTC. V gene TRBV4-1 combines with J gene TRBJ2-1, with 7 bases that match TRBD2. Germline V CDR1 and CDR2: MGHRA, YSYEKL. This CDR3 contains 17 residues. After removal of 2 bases from V and 2 bases from J, the junction contained 9 bases not matched to a gene.

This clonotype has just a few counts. DNA of the CDR3: TGTGCCAGCAGCTCCGTCCTTGAAGTCGGATATGGCTACACCTTC. Its protein product is CASSSVLEVGYGYTF. This chain uses TRBV7-8 with TRBJ1-2; D unclear. The CDR3 spans 15 residues. CDR1 SGHVS and CDR2 FQNEAQ come from the germline V gene. The V end lost 4 bases, the J end lost 5 bases, and 17 bases lay between the germline ends.

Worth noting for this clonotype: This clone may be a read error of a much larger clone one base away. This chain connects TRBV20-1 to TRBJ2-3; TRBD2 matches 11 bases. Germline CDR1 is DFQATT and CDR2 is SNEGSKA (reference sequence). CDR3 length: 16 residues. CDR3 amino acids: CSAELAGGPSTHTQYF. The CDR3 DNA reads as TGCAGTGCAGAGCTAGCGGGGGGACCTTCCACACATACGCAGTATTTT.

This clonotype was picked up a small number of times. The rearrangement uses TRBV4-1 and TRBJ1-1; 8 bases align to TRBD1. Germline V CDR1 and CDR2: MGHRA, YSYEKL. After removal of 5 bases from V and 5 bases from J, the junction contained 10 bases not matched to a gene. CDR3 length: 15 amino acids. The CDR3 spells CASSIQGEFGTEAFF. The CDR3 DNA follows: TGCGCCAGCAGCATACAGGGGGAGTTTGGTACTGAAGCTTTCTTT.

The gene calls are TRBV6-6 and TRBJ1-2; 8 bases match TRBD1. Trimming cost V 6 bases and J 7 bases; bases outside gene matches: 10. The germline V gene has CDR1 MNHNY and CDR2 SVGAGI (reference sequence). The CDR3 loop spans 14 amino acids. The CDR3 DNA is TGTGCCAGCAGCTGCCAGGACAGGGCCTGTGGCTACACCTTC. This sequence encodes CASSCQDRACGYTF.